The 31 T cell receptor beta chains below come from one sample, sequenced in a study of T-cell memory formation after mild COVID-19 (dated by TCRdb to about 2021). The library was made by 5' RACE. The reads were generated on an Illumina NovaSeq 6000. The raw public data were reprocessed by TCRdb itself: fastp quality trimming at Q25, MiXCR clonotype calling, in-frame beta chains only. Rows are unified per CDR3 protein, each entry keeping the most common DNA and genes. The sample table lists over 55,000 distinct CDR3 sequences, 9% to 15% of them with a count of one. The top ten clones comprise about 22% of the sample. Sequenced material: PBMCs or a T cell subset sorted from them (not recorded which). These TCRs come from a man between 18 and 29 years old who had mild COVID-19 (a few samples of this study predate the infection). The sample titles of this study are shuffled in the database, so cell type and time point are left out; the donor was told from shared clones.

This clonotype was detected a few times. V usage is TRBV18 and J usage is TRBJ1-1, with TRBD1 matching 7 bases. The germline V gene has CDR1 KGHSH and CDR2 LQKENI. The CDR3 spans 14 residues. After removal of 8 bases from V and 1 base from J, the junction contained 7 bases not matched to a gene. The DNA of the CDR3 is TGTGCCAGCCTTCGGGGACAGACGAACACTGAAGCTTTCTTT. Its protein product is CASLRGQTNTEAFF.

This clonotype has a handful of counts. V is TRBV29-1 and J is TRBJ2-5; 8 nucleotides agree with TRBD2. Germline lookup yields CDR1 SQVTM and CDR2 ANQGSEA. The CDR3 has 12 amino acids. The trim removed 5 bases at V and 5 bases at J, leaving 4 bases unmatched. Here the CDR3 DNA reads TGCAGCGTTTATTCTAGCGGGGAGACCCAGTACTTC. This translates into CSVYSSGETQYF.

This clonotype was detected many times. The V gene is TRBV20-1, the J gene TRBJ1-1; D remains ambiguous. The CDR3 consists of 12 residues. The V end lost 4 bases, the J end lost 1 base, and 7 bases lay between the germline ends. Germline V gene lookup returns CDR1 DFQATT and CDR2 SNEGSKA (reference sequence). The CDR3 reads CSAIPGNTEAFF. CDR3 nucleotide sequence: TGCAGTGCTATTCCGGGGAACACTGAAGCTTTCTTT.

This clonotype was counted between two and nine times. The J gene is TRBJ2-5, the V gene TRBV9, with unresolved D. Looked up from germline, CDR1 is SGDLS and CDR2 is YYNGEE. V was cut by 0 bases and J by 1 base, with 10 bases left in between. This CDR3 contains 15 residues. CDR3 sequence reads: CASSVGPTSQETQYF. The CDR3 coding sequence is TGTGCCAGCAGCGTAGGGCCTACCTCCCAAGAGACCCAGTACTTC.

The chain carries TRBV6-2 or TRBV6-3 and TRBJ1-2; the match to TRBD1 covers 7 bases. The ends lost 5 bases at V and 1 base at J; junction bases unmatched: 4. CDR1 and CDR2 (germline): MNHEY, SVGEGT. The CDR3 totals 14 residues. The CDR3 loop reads CASSRDSFNYGYTF. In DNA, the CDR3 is TGTGCCAGCAGTCGGGACAGCTTTAACTATGGCTACACCTTC.

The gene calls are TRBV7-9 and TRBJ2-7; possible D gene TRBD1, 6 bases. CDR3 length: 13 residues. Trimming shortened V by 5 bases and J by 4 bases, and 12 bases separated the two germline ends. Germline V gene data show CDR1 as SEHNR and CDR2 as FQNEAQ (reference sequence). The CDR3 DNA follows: TGTGCCAGCAGCGGAAACAGGGAGTACGAGCAGTACTTC. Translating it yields CASSGNREYEQYF.

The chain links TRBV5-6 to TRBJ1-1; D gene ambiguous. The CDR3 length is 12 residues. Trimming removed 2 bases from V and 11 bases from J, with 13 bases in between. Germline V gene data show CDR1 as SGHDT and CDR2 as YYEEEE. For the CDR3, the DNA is TGTGCCAGCAGCTTAAATACGGTTGAGGCTTTCTTT. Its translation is CASSLNTVEAFF.

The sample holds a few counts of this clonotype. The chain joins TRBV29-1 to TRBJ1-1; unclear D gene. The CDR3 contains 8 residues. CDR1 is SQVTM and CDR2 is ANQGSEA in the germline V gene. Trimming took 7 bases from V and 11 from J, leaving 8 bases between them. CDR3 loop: CSANTAFF. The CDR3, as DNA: TGCAGCGCGAACACGGCTTTCTTT.

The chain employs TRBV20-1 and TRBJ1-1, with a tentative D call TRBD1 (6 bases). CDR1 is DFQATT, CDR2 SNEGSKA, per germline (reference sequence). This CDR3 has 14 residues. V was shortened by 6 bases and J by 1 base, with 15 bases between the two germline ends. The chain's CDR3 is CSAHDRRSNTEAFF. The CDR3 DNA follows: TGCAGTGCCCACGACAGGCGTTCGAACACTGAAGCTTTCTTT.

The DNA for the CDR3 is TGTGCCAGCAGTTACTCGATGGGACACTACGAGCAGTACGTC. Translated, it gives CASSYSMGHYEQYV. The chain employs TRBV6-5 and TRBJ2-7, with a possible D match to TRBD1 (6 bases). Germline CDR1 and CDR2: MNHEY and SVGAGI. The V gene lost 0 bases and the J gene lost 3 bases, with 9 bases spanning the gap. The CDR3 sequence is 14 residues long.

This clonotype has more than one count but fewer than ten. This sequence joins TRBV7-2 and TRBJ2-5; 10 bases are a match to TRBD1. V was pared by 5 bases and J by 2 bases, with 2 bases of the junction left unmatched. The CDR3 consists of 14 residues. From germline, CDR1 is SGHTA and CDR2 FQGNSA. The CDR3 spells CASSRQGAQETQYF. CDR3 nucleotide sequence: TGTGCCAGCAGCCGACAGGGGGCTCAAGAGACCCAGTACTTC.

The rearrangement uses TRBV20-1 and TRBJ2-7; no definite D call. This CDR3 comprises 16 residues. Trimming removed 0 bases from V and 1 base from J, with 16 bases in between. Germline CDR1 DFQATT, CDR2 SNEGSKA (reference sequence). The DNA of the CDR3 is TGCAGTGCTAGAGACCCGGCCGGTGGCGGTTCCTACGAGCAGTACTTC. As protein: CSARDPAGGGSYEQYF.

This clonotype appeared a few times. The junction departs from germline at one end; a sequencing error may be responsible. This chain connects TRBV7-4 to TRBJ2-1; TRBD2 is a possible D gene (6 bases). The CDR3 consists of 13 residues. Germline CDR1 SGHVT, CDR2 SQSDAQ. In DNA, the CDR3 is TGTGCCAGCATTCCTCTTAAGGGAGGACCCCGGGTCTTC. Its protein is CASIPLKGGPRVF.

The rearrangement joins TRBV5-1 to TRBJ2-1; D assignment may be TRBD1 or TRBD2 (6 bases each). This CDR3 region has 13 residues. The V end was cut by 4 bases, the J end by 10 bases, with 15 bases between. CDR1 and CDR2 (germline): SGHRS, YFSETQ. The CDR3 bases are TGCGCCAGCAGCCCGGACAGAGCGGGCGAGCAGTTCTTC. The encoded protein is CASSPDRAGEQFF.

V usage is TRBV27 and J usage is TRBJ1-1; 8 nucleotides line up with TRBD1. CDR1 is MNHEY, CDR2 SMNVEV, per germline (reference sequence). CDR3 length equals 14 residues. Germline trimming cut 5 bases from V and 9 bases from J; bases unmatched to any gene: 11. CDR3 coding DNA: TGTGCCAGCAGTCCCGTGGGGACAGGAACAAAAGCTTTCTTT. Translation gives CASSPVGTGTKAFF.

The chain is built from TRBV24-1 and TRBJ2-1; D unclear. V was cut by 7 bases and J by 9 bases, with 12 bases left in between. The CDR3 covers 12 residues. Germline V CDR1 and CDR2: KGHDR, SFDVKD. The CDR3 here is CATRTKTGEQFF. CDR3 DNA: TGTGCCACCAGGACCAAGACGGGTGAGCAGTTCTTC.

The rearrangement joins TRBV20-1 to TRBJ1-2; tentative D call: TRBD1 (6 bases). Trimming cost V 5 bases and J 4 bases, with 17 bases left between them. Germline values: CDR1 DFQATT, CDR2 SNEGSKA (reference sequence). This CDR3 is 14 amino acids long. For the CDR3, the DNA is TGCAGTGCTGGGGATACCACAGGGTCCTATGGCTACACCTTC. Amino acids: CSAGDTTGSYGYTF.

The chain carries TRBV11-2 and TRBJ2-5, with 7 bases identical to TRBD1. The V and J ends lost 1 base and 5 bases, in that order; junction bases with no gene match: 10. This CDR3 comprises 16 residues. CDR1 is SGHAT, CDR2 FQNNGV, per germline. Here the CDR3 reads CASSLGGDSWTETQYF. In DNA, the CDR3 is TGTGCCAGCAGCTTAGGAGGGGACAGTTGGACGGAGACCCAGTACTTC.

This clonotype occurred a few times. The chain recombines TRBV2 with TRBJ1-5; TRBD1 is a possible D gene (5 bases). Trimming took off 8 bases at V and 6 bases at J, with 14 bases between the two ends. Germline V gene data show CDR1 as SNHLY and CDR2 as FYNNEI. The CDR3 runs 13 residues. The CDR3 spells CASYSERGQPQHF. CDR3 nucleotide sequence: TGTGCCAGCTATTCAGAAAGGGGTCAGCCCCAGCATTTT.

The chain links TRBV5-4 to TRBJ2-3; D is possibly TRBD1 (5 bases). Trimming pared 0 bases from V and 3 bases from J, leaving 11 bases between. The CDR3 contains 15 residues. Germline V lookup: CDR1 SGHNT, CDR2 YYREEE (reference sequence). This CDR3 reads CASSLAAGLTDTQYF. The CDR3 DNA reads TGTGCCAGCAGCTTGGCGGCAGGGCTAACAGATACGCAGTATTTT.

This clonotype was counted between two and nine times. The CDR3 spells CASSRQRYEQYF. CDR3 sequence (DNA): TGTGCCAGCAGCCGGCAGAGGTACGAGCAGTACTTC. The V call is TRBV7-2, the J call TRBJ2-7; D call uncertain. Trimming took 5 bases from V and 4 from J, leaving 9 bases between them. This CDR3 spans 12 amino acids. Germline V gene data show CDR1 as SGHTA and CDR2 as FQGNSA.

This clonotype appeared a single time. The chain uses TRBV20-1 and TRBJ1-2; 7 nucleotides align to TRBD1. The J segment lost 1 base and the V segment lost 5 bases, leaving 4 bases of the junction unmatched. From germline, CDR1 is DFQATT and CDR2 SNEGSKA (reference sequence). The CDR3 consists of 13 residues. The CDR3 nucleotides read TGCAGTGCTGCCCGGGACAGTAACTATGGCTACACCTTC. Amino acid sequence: CSAARDSNYGYTF.

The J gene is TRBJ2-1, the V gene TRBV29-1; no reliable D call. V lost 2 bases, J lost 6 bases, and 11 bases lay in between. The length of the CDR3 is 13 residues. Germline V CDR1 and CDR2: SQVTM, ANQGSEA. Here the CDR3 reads CSVEYDIGNEQFF. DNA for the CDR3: TGCAGCGTTGAATATGATATCGGCAATGAGCAGTTCTTC.

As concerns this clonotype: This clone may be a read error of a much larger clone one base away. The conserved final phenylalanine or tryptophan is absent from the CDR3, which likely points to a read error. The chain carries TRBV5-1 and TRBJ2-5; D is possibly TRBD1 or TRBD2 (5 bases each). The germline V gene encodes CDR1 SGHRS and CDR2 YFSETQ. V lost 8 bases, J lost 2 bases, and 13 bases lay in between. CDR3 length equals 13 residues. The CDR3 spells CASRGEGQETQYL. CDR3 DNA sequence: TGCGCCAGTCGGGGTGAGGGGCAAGAGACCCAGTACTTA.

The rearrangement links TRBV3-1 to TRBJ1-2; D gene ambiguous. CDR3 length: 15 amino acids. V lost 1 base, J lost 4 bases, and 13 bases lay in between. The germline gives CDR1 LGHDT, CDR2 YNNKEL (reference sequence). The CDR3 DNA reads TGTGCCAGCAGCCAAGGGAGAGCTAAGCCCTATGGCTACACCTTC. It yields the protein CASSQGRAKPYGYTF.

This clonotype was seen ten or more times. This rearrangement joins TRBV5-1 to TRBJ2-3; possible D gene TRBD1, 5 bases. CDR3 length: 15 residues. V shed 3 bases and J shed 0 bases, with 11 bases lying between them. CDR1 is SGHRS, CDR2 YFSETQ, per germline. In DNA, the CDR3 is TGCGCCAGCAGCTCGCAGGGCCCTAGCACAGATACGCAGTATTTT. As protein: CASSSQGPSTDTQYF.

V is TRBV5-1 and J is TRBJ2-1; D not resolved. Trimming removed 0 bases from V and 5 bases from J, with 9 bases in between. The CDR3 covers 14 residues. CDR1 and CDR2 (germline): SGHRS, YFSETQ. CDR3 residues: CASSLGTENNEQFF. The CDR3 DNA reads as TGCGCCAGCAGCTTGGGGACGGAAAACAATGAGCAGTTCTTC.

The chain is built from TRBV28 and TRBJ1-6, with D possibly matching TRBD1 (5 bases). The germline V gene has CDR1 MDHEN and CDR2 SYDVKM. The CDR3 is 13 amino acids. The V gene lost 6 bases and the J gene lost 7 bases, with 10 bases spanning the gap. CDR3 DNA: TGTGCCAGCAGGTTGAGACAGAATTCACCCCTCCACTTT. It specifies CASRLRQNSPLHF.

The CDR3 is CASSSPSGGTEAFF. CDR3 sequence (DNA): TGTGCCAGCAGTTCCCCCTCGGGGGGCACTGAAGCTTTCTTT. The rearrangement uses TRBV7-2 and TRBJ1-1, with a weak D call TRBD1 (5 bases). V dropped 6 bases and J dropped 4 bases, with 15 bases sitting between them. In germline, CDR1 is SGHTA, CDR2 FQGNSA. The CDR3 length is 14 residues.

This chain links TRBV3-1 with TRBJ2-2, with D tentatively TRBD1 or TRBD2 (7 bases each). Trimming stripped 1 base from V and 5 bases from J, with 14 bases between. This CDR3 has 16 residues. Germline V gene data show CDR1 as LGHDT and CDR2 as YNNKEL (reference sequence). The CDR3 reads CASSQAAQGGTGELFF. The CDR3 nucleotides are TGTGCCAGCAGCCAAGCTGCCCAGGGGGGGACCGGGGAGCTGTTTTTT.

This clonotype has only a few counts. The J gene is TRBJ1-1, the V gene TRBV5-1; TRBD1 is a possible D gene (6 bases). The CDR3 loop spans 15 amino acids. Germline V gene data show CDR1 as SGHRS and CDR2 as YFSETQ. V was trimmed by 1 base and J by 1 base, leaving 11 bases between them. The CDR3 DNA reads TGCGCCAGCAGCTTGACAGCACAGGGGAACACTGAAGCTTTCTTT. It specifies CASSLTAQGNTEAFF. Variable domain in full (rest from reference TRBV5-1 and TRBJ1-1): KAGVTQTPRYLIKTRGQQVTLSCSPISGHRSVSWYQQTPGQGLQFLFEYFSETQRNKGNFPGRFSGRQFSNSRSEMNVSTLELGDSALYLCASSLTAQGNTEAFFGQGTRLTVV.